This is a list of T cell receptor beta chains from one sample in a study of OX40 agonist ivuxolimab in advanced cancers. The method was immunoSEQ multiplex PCR; TCRdb's version includes in-frame clones alone and lacks a portion of them. The data contain 70,000 to 80,000 clones, 86% of them singletons. The sample here was CD4+ or CD8+ T cells sorted from blood, taken in a trial of the OX40 agonist ivuxolimab. These receptors came from an adult with an advanced solid tumor such as melanoma, head and neck, liver or kidney cancer. CDR3s include the opening cysteine and the closing phenylalanine or tryptophan. A D gene is named only where the DNA matches it firmly. Not all rows give a size; the values are once, few, many and, for expanded clones, a class.

D gene	V gene	J gene	clone size	CDR3 DNA	CDR3 protein
.	TRBV2	TRBJ2-1	once	TGTGCCAGCAGTGAATCAGTGAGAGGGGGGGAGCAGTTCTTC	CASSESVRGGEQFF
.	TRBV11-2	TRBJ1-1	.	TGTGCCAGCAGCTTAGAAGCCGGGGGGTACACTGAAGCTTTCTTT	CASSLEAGGYTEAFF
.	TRBV7-2	TRBJ2-7	.	TGTGCCAGCAGCTTAGCGAGGGGTAAGCAGTACTTC	CASSLARGKQYF
TRBD2	TRBV9	TRBJ2-5	.	TGTGCCAGCAGCGTAGAGCGGGGGTTTGCTCAAGAGACCCAGTACTTC	CASSVERGFAQETQYF
TRBD1	TRBV5-5	TRBJ2-1	.	TGTGCCAGCAGCTTGGGAGGGATGCGACAGGGGGCGCGTTACAATGAGCAGTTCTTC	CASSLGGMRQGARYNEQFF
.	TRBV5-1	TRBJ1-1	.	TGCGCCAGCAGCTTGGTGCGCCAGGCCGACCTCAAAGCTTTCTTT	CASSLVRQADLKAFF
.	TRBV7-9	TRBJ1-1	.	TGTGCCAGCAGCTCTCCGACGAGCCCGGGAACTGAAGCTTTCTTT	CASSSPTSPGTEAFF
.	TRBV27	TRBJ2-2	.	TGTGCCAGCAGTTTCGGACTGACTGTAAGGGATACCGGGGAGCTGTTTTTT	CASSFGLTVRDTGELFF
TRBD1	TRBV12-5	TRBJ2-1	once	TGTGCTAGTACCCCCGGGACAGGTGAGGTGGGGCAGTTCTTC	CASTPGTGEVGQFF
TRBD1	TRBV11-2	TRBJ2-7	.	TGTGCCAGCAGCTCAGCAGGGTTCCGGGACAGGGGCTACGAGCAGTACTTC	CASSSAGFRDRGYEQYF
TRBD1	TRBV5-1	TRBJ2-2	.	TGCGCCAGCAGCCCTATGACAGGGGACACCGGGGAGCTGTTTTTT	CASSPMTGDTGELFF
.	TRBV28	TRBJ2-7	.	TGTGCCAGCAGCCCAGGGGATTTAAGTAGGCTCTACTACGAGCAGTACTTC	CASSPGDLSRLYYEQYF
TRBD1	TRBV28	TRBJ2-7	.	TGTGCCAGCAGTTTAGGGGGGGGACAGGGTGGGTACGAGCAGTACTTC	CASSLGGGQGGYEQYF
.	TRBV7-2	TRBJ2-5	.	TGTGCCAGCAGCCGCCGGGGGGCGGGAAACCAAGAGACCCAGTACTTC	CASSRRGAGNQETQYF
TRBD1	TRBV18	TRBJ2-3	.	TGTGCCAGCTCGACCCGCCCCGGGACAGGCAGCACAGATACGCAGTATTTT	CASSTRPGTGSTDTQYF
.	TRBV2	TRBJ2-5	few	TGTGCCAGCACCGGGACGTCGGAGACCCAGTACTTC	CASTGTSETQYF
TRBD1	TRBV7-2	TRBJ2-5	.	TGTGCCAGCAGCTTAGGAGGGGGCGGGCAAGAGACCCAGTACTTC	CASSLGGGGQETQYF
.	TRBV5-1	TRBJ1-1	.	TGCGCCAGCAGCTTGCCGGGGAACACTGGAGCTTTCTTT	CASSLPGNTGAFF
TRBD1	TRBV5-1	TRBJ1-1	.	TGCGCCAGCAGCCCCACCGGACAGGGAATGAACACTGAAGCTTTCTTT	CASSPTGQGMNTEAFF
TRBD1	TRBV10-3	TRBJ1-4	.	TGTGCCATCAGCCCGGACAGGGGTGAAAAACTGTTTTTT	CAISPDRGEKLFF
.	TRBV13	TRBJ2-7	.	TGTGCCAGCGCCACAAGTCTGGGGGCCCGGGACGAGCAGTACTTC	CASATSLGARDEQYF
.	TRBV18	TRBJ2-7	.	TGTGCCAGCTCACCAAGGGACGCATACGAGCAGTACTTC	CASSPRDAYEQYF
TRBD2	TRBV14	TRBJ2-1	few	TGTGCCAGCAGCCAAGTACGGTTTGGCGGGAGGGTGTCCTACAATGAGCAGTTCTTC	CASSQVRFGGRVSYNEQFF